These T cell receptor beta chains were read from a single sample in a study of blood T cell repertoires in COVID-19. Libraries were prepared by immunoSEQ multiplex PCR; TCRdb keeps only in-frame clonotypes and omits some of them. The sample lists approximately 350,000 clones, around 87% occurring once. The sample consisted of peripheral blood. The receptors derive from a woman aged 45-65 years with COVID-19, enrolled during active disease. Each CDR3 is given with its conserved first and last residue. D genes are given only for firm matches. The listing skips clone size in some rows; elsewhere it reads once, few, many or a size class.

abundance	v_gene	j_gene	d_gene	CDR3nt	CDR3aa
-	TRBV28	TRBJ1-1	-	TGTGCCAGCAGCTCGGACAGATTCACTGAAGCTTTCTTT	CASSSDRFTEAFF
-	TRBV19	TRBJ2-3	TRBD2	TGTGCCAGTAGTGGACTAGCTCTCAACACAGATACGCAGTATTTT	CASSGLALNTDTQYF
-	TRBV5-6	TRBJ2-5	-	TGTGCCAGCAGCTCATTATCGGCTGGGCAGGGGGAGACCCAGTACTTC	CASSSLSAGQGETQYF
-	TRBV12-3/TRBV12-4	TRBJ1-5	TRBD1	TGTGCCAGCACCGTGGACAGGGTGCAGCCCCAGCATTTT	CASTVDRVQPQHF
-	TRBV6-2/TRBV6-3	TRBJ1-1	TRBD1	TGTGCCAGCAGTAGGACAGGCTCGAACACTGAAGCTTTCTTT	CASSRTGSNTEAFF
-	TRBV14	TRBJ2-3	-	TGTGCCAGCAGCCCACCGGGACTTAGCACAGATACGCAGTATTTT	CASSPPGLSTDTQYF
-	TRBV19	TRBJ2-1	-	TGTGCCAGTAGTATAAGTGCAGGGATTAGCAATGAGCAGTTCTTC	CASSISAGISNEQFF
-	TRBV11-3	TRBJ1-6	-	TGTGCCAGCAGCCCAGGGTTTGGCTCACCCCTCCACTTT	CASSPGFGSPLHF
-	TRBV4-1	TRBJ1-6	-	TGCGCCAGCAGCCAAGATTCGGCAGGGCGTAATTCACCCCTCCACTTT	CASSQDSAGRNSPLHF
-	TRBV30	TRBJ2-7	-	TGTGCCTCGCTACCGGGACACTCTTCGGGGGGGCAGTACTTC	CASLPGHSSGGQYF
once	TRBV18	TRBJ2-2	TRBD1	TGTGCCAGCTCATCGAACCGGGACAGGGCCGACACCGGGGAGCTGTTTTTT	CASSSNRDRADTGELFF
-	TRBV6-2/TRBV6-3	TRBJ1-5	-	TGTGCCAGCAGTTACTGGGGGGGGAGCAATCAGCCCCAGCATTTT	CASSYWGGSNQPQHF
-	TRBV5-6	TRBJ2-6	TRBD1	TGTGCCAGCAGCTTCGGGACAGGGAGGCAGGGGGCCAACGTCCTGACTTTC	CASSFGTGRQGANVLTF
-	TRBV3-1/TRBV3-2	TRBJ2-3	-	TGTGCCAGCAGCCAGGCCTTCTGTCTAGTCAGCACAGATACGCAGTATTTT	CASSQAFCLVSTDTQYF
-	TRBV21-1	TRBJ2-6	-	TGTGCCAGCAGCAAGTCCCGGGACAGGGTTCGGGCGGGAGCGCGGGCTGGGGCCAACGTCCTGACTTTC	CASSKSRDRVRAGARAGANVLTF
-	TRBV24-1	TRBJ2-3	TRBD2	TGTGCCACCAGTGATTTTCGGCTAGCGGGAGGAACAGATACGCAGTATTTT	CATSDFRLAGGTDTQYF
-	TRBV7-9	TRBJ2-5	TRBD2	TGTGCCAGCAGCCTGGCTCGAGGACTAGCATTCCAGGGAGAGACCCAGTACTTC	CASSLARGLAFQGETQYF
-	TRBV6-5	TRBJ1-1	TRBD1	TGTGCCAGCAGTTGGGGACAGGGGCTCACTGAAGCTTTCTTT	CASSWGQGLTEAFF
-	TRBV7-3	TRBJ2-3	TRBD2	TGTGCCAGCAGCTATAGCGGGAGTGGCCCAGATACGCAGTATTTT	CASSYSGSGPDTQYF
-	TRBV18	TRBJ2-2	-	TGTGCCAGCTCATACAGGGCGGTCACCGGGGAGCTGTTTTTT	CASSYRAVTGELFF
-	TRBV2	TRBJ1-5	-	TGTGCCAGCAGGGACACCCATAGCAATCAGCCCCAGCATTTT	CASRDTHSNQPQHF
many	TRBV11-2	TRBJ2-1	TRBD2	TGTGCCAGCAGCACCGGACTAGCGGGACCATACAATGAGCAGTTCTTC	CASSTGLAGPYNEQFF
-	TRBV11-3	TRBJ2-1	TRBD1	TGTGCCAGCAGCAACCCTCCCGGGACAGGGGCCCTCAATGAGCAGTTCTTC	CASSNPPGTGALNEQFF
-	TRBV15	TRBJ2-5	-	TGTGCCACCAGCAGAGATCGGGGGGAGACCCAGTACTTC	CATSRDRGETQYF
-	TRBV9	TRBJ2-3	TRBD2	TGTGCCAGCAGCGTAAGGGGGCGGACTAGCGGGAGCACAGATACGCAGTATTTT	CASSVRGRTSGSTDTQYF
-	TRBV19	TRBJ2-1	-	TGTGCCAGTAGTATAGCGGGAGTAAGGAGTGAGCAGTTCTTC	CASSIAGVRSEQFF
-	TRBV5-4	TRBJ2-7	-	TGTGCCAGCAGCTCTGCCCGGCGAGGGCACGAGCAGTACTTC	CASSSARRGHEQYF